The TCR beta chain under discussion was sequenced for a study of T cells in Graves' hyperthyroidism and ophthalmopathy. Study details: Specimen type is peripheral blood, collected at initial diagnosis prior to any treatment. Study-level findings and limits: Expanded thyroid clonotypes (above 0.001) were mostly also found in blood.

The V gene's germline CDR1 is KGHDR and CDR2 SFDVKD. The CDR3 covers 13 residues. The V end was cut by 9 bases, the J end by 0 bases, with 9 bases between. To note about this clonotype: Antigen: not known.

TCR beta CDR3 region amplification was performed from RNA transcripts. The HTBI primer set served for first-round RT-PCR of the TCR CDR3. TCRdb fed the multiplex PCR reads into MiXCR, producing one record per CDR3 protein. The profile shows fewer than 350,000 distinct CDR3 sequences, less than 20% of them singletons. The clonotype originates from a man aged 45-60 years with Graves' ophthalmopathy. The chain is built from TRBV24-1 and TRBJ2-3; perhaps D is TRBD1 or TRBD2 (5 bases each). What was sequenced was blood. In DNA form, the CDR3 reads TGTGCCACCGGGGACGGCAGCACAGATACGCAGTATTTT. This sequence encodes CATGDGSTDTQYF.